Listed below are T cell receptor beta chains from one sample, sequenced in a study of blood T cell repertoires in COVID-19. Only in-frame clones appear in the TCRdb table, and some are missing; sequencing was by immunoSEQ multiplex PCR. The data show a few hundred thousand clones, around four fifths seen once. The specimen was peripheral blood. These receptors were taken from a woman between 45 and 65 years old with active or convalescent COVID-19. Both conserved end residues are part of each CDR3. Each record gives: J gene, V gene, D gene, clone size, CDR3 DNA, CDR3 protein. D genes are given only for firm matches. A row's size may be missing; if present it is once, few, many or a size class.

TRBJ2-1 TRBV3-1/TRBV3-2 TRBD2 - TGTGCCAGCAGGGGGACTAGCGGTACCTACAATGAGCAGTTCTTC CASRGTSGTYNEQFF
TRBJ2-3 TRBV11-3 - - TGTGCCAGCAGCTCTCCGGGACTTTCAGATACGCAGTATTTT CASSSPGLSDTQYF
TRBJ1-1 TRBV20-1 TRBD1 - TGCAGTGCTAGTGAACCAAGGACAGGTTGGGACACTGAAGCTTTCTTT CSASEPRTGWDTEAFF
TRBJ2-7 TRBV28 TRBD2 once TGTGCCAGCAGCCGCGAGCGGGGCAGCTCCTACGAGCAGTACTTC CASSRERGSSYEQYF
TRBJ2-1 TRBV10-3 - - TGTGCCATCAGTGAGTCGGGGGGCAATGAGCAGTTCTTC CAISESGGNEQFF
TRBJ1-1 TRBV30 TRBD1 - TGTGCCTTGGACAGGGTGGCTTTCTTT CALDRVAFF
TRBJ1-5 TRBV3-1/TRBV3-2 - - TGTGCCAGCAGCCTGGGGGGAGGGGCGCAGCGGCAGCCCCAGCATTTT CASSLGGGAQRQPQHF
TRBJ2-7 TRBV9 TRBD2 - TGTGCCAGCAGCGTAGGAGGGCTAGCGGGTTCCTACGAGCAGTACTTC CASSVGGLAGSYEQYF
TRBJ2-7 TRBV9 TRBD2 - TGTGCCAGCAGCGTATCGGGCGGGAGTGGCTACGAGCAGTACTTC CASSVSGGSGYEQYF
TRBJ2-7 TRBV19 - - TGTGCCAGTAGTATCGGGGGACAGTGGATCTACGAGCAGTACTTC CASSIGGQWIYEQYF
TRBJ1-4 TRBV4-2 - - TGTGCCAGCAGCCCCCGTGGAGGGGAACTGTTTTTT CASSPRGGELFF
TRBJ1-2 TRBV27 - - TGTGCCAGCAGCTCAATAAGCCCGAGCTATGGCTACACCTTC CASSSISPSYGYTF
TRBJ1-5 TRBV19 TRBD1 - TGTGCCAGTAGCTCGGGACAGGGCGGCGGTCAGCCCCAGCATTTT CASSSGQGGGQPQHF
TRBJ2-2 TRBV28 TRBD2 - TGTGCCAGCAGGTTAGCGGGAGAAGTCACCGGGGAGCTGTTTTTT CASRLAGEVTGELFF
TRBJ1-2 TRBV3-1/TRBV3-2 - - TGTGCCAGCAGCCCTAATTCCGGGTCTCACTATGGCTACACCTTC CASSPNSGSHYGYTF
TRBJ1-1 TRBV5-1 TRBD1 few TGCGCCAGCAGCTTGGGGACAGGCCAAAAACCTGAAGCTTTCTTT CASSLGTGQKPEAFF
TRBJ2-7 TRBV5-1 TRBD2 - TGCGCCAGCAGCTTTACGGGACTAGTCAACTACGAGCAGTACTTC CASSFTGLVNYEQYF
TRBJ1-1 TRBV10-2 - once TGCGCCAGCAGTGATTTCAGTGAAGCTTTCTTT CASSDFSEAFF
TRBJ1-6 TRBV19 - - TGTGCCAGTAGTGTGGCCGATTCACCCCTCCACTTT CASSVADSPLHF
TRBJ2-7 TRBV18 TRBD1 few TGTGCCAGCTCATTGGGACAGGGATCCTACGAGCAGTACTTC CASSLGQGSYEQYF
TRBJ2-7 TRBV28 TRBD2 - TGTGCCAGCAGGACCCTAGCGGGAGGTACCTACGAGCAGTACTTC CASRTLAGGTYEQYF
TRBJ2-7 TRBV5-5 TRBD1 - TGTGCCAGCAGCTTGGTGGGGGACAGATACGAGCAGTACTTC CASSLVGDRYEQYF